This T cell receptor (beta chain) was recorded in a study of blood T cell repertoires in COVID-19. Study background: There were acute and convalescent COVID-19 samples, and they came from the United States, Italy and Spain. T cells, B-cell-depleted T cells, or PBMCs supplied cDNA or gDNA.

Germline CDR1 reads MGHRA; CDR2 reads YSYEKL. The junction had 11 bases not matched to a gene; V was cut back by 6 bases and J by 4 bases. The CDR3 has 17 amino acids. In the authors' methods: For nucleated cells, counts were estimated from reference gene primer amplification. The assay was immunoSEQ multiplex PCR, and TCRdb's table has in-frame clones only and misses some. V, J and clone size derive from that table, while D and trimming were established from the DNA sequence. In the table there are about 410,000 clones, 70% to 90% of which are singletons. V is TRBV4-1 and J is TRBJ2-1, with 11 bases fitting TRBD2. The specimen sequenced was peripheral blood. The source of this sequence is a woman in her twenties or thirties with active or convalescent COVID-19. CDR3 nucleotides: TGCGCCAGCAGTCGGGAACTTAGCGGGGGGGCGTACAATGAGCAGTTCTTC. It codes for CASSRELSGGAYNEQFF.